The next 25 T cell receptor beta chains were all read from a single sample in a study of blood T cell repertoires in COVID-19. Only in-frame clones appear in the TCRdb table, and some are missing; sequencing was by immunoSEQ multiplex PCR. The data contain 250,000 or so clones, about four fifths of them seen just once; the ten biggest clones take up approximately 1.8%. The sequencing sample was made of peripheral blood. The receptors stem from a man younger than 40 who had recovered from COVID-19.

The CDR3 reads CASSPTGIDGYTF. In nucleotides, the CDR3 is TGTGCCAGCAGTCCGACAGGGATAGATGGCTACACCTTC. V usage is TRBV6-5 and J usage is TRBJ1-2, with 7 bases matching TRBD1. V lost 5 bases to trimming and J lost 6 bases; unmatched junction nucleotides: 6. Germline V lookup: CDR1 MNHEY, CDR2 SVGAGI. The CDR3 has 13 residues.

This chain joins TRBV2 and TRBJ1-2; D is undetermined. V lost 4 bases, J lost 8 bases, and 20 bases lay in between. Germline V lookup: CDR1 SNHLY, CDR2 FYNNEI. This CDR3 has 15 amino acids. CDR3 sequence (DNA): TGTGCCAGCAGTGTAAAGGGAAGTCCGTCGGGGGGCTACACCTTC. Residues: CASSVKGSPSGGYTF.

The chain has TRBV9 and TRBJ2-1; D unclear. Trimming pared 3 bases from V and 6 bases from J, leaving 10 bases between. This CDR3 has 13 residues. The germline gives CDR1 SGDLS, CDR2 YYNGEE. The CDR3 DNA sequence: TGTGCCAGCAGCGCCCCCCCTTTCAATGAGCAGTTCTTC. Amino acid sequence: CASSAPPFNEQFF.

The count of this clone is one. CDR3 sequence reads: CASSKGRAVQSYEQYV. In nucleotides, the CDR3 is TGTGCCAGCAGCAAAGGGAGGGCAGTCCAGTCCTACGAGCAGTACGTC. The chain uses TRBV21-1 and TRBJ2-7; no DNA check was done on the table's D call, TRBD2. TRBV21-1 is flagged as a pseudogene. CDR3 length: 16 residues.

V gene TRBV28 combines with J gene TRBJ1-4; 8 bases align to TRBD1. From germline, CDR1 is MDHEN and CDR2 SYDVKM. Losses at the gene ends were 6 bases for V and 5 bases for J; bases not matched to a gene: 8. The CDR3 spans 15 residues. Written as DNA, the CDR3 is TGTGCCAGCAGGGGAACACAGGGGGGAAATGAAAAACTGTTTTTT. Its protein is CASRGTQGGNEKLFF.

The rearrangement links TRBV6-4 to TRBJ1-5; tentative D call: TRBD1 (6 bases). In germline, CDR1 is MRHNA, CDR2 SNTAGT. Trimming pared 3 bases from V and 1 base from J, leaving 7 bases between. This CDR3 region has 14 residues. CDR3 protein: CASSETGSNQPQHF. The CDR3, as DNA: TGTGCCAGCAGTGAAACAGGGAGCAATCAGCCCCAGCATTTT.

V gene TRBV4-2 combines with J gene TRBJ2-1, with a possible D match to TRBD2 (6 bases). There are 15 residues in the CDR3. CDR1 LGHNA and CDR2 YNFKEQ come from the germline V gene. Trimming pared 1 base from V and 3 bases from J, leaving 10 bases between. CDR3 protein: CASSQGGANYNEQFF. The CDR3 DNA follows: TGTGCCAGCAGCCAAGGCGGGGCCAACTACAATGAGCAGTTCTTC.

About this clone: The junction departs from germline at one end; a sequencing error may be responsible. The rearrangement joins TRBV19 to TRBJ1-5; D might be TRBD1 (6 bases). CDR3 length equals 16 residues. Germline CDR1 is LNHDA and CDR2 is SQIVND (reference sequence). The CDR3 sequence: CASSISQGRGKQPQHF. The CDR3 DNA is TGTGCCAGTAGTATATCACAGGGTCGGGGCAAACAGCCCCAGCATTTT.

This chain links TRBV18 with TRBJ1-2; D gene ambiguous. V lost 3 bases, J lost 8 bases, and 13 bases lay in between. The V gene's germline CDR1 is KGHSH and CDR2 LQKENI. The CDR3 loop spans 13 amino acids. The CDR3 region has the DNA TGTGCCAGCTCACCTCAGGAGGGTCGGGGCTACACCTTC. This translates into CASSPQEGRGYTF.

V gene TRBV5-1 combines with J gene TRBJ1-1, with a possible D match to TRBD1 (5 bases). Germline CDR1 is SGHRS and CDR2 is YFSETQ. CDR3 length equals 16 residues. The ends were cut back, 0 bases at V and 5 bases at J, with 17 bases in the middle. The CDR3 protein is CASSLEGFPQSTEAFF. CDR3 nucleotides: TGCGCCAGCAGCTTGGAGGGGTTTCCCCAAAGTACTGAAGCTTTCTTT.

V and J are TRBV6-5 and TRBJ1-2; a weak D match, TRBD1 (6 bases). CDR1 is MNHEY and CDR2 is SVGAGI in the germline V gene. V shed 6 bases and J shed 8 bases, with 16 bases lying between them. The CDR3 is made up of 13 amino acids. CDR3 sequence: CASSRYRDLGYTF. CDR3 DNA: TGTGCCAGCAGCCGTTACAGGGATCTAGGCTACACCTTC.

V and J are TRBV15 and TRBJ2-7; possibly TRBD1 for D (5 bases). CDR3 size: 14 residues. From germline, CDR1 is LNHNV and CDR2 YYDKDF (reference sequence). Trimming took off 3 bases at V and 1 base at J, with 10 bases between the two ends. The CDR3 DNA sequence: TGTGCCACCAGCAGGGACCAGGGTTCCTACGAGCAGTACTTC. It codes for CATSRDQGSYEQYF.

This sequence joins TRBV6-5 and TRBJ1-1; 9 nucleotides align to TRBD1. Trimming took 5 bases from V and 4 from J; bases not matched to a gene: 5. The CDR3 spans 14 residues. Germline assignment: CDR1 MNHEY and CDR2 SVGAGI. The DNA for the CDR3 is TGTGCCAGCAGTCCACAGGGGGCAGTCACTGAAGCTTTCTTT. Protein: CASSPQGAVTEAFF.

The gene calls are TRBV25-1 and TRBJ2-2, with 8 bases aligning to TRBD1. CDR1 MGHDK and CDR2 SYGVNS come from the germline V gene. This CDR3 comprises 16 residues. The V and J ends lost 4 bases and 4 bases, in that order; junction bases with no gene match: 8. CDR3 sequence reads: CASSVPGGAGTGELFF. The CDR3, as DNA: TGTGCCAGCAGTGTCCCAGGGGGCGCCGGCACCGGGGAGCTGTTTTTT.

V and J are TRBV7-9 and TRBJ1-3; D uncertain. V was pared by 2 bases and J by 5 bases, with 10 bases between. The CDR3 runs 14 residues. In germline, CDR1 is SEHNR, CDR2 FQNEAQ (reference sequence). The CDR3 protein is CASSLQQTRNTIYF. Here the CDR3 DNA reads TGTGCCAGCAGCTTACAGCAGACAAGAAACACCATATATTTT.

The V and J genes are TRBV5-1 and TRBJ2-7; 11 nucleotides match TRBD1. Germline V CDR1 and CDR2: SGHRS, YFSETQ. This CDR3 spans 14 amino acids. Trimming at V came to 3 bases and at J to 6 bases, leaving 5 bases not matched to a gene. The CDR3 sequence: CASSWGQGGGEQYF. DNA for the CDR3: TGCGCCAGCAGCTGGGGACAGGGGGGAGGCGAGCAGTACTTC.

The chain has TRBV18 and TRBJ2-5; 8 bases line up with TRBD1. Germline assignment: CDR1 KGHSH and CDR2 LQKENI. V gave up 5 bases and J gave up 4 bases; unmatched junction bases: 6. The CDR3 extends over 14 amino acids. The CDR3 loop is CASSGITGGETQYF. DNA of the CDR3: TGTGCCAGCTCAGGAATAACAGGGGGAGAGACCCAGTACTTC.

The chain has TRBV5-1 and TRBJ2-2, with 7 bases matching TRBD1. V was clipped by 0 bases and J by 4 bases; unmatched bases: 6. The CDR3 is 16 residues long. From germline, CDR1 is SGHRS and CDR2 YFSETQ. Here the CDR3 reads CASSLEGGTGTGELFF. The CDR3 coding sequence is TGCGCCAGCAGCTTGGAAGGGGGCACAGGCACCGGGGAGCTGTTTTTT.

The chain has TRBV19 and TRBJ2-3; 12 bases are a match to TRBD2. In germline, CDR1 is LNHDA, CDR2 SQIVND (reference sequence). This CDR3 contains 18 residues. Trimming removed 1 base from V and 0 bases from J; junction bases left unmatched: 5. CDR3 protein: CASSIVASGGASTDTQYF. CDR3 DNA: TGTGCCAGTAGTATAGTGGCTAGCGGGGGGGCAAGCACAGATACGCAGTATTTT.

V gene TRBV7-2 combines with J gene TRBJ2-3; tentatively, D is TRBD2 (5 bases). The CDR3 runs 15 residues. CDR1 is SGHTA, CDR2 FQGNSA, per germline. V lost 5 bases, J lost 0 bases, and 12 bases lay in between. The chain's CDR3 is CASSLDYLSTDTQYF. CDR3 nucleotides: TGTGCCAGCAGCCTAGACTACCTTAGCACAGATACGCAGTATTTT.

V is TRBV7-6 and J is TRBJ2-5; possibly TRBD1 for D (5 bases). The CDR3 is made up of 14 amino acids. Between the trimmed V and J ends, which lost 5 bases and 4 bases, there was a span of 14 bases. Looked up from germline, CDR1 is SGHVS and CDR2 is FNYEAQ. For the CDR3, the DNA is TGTGCCAGCAGCGTAACCGTGGGGCGAGAGACCCAGTACTTC. As protein: CASSVTVGRETQYF. The full variable domain, rest sourced from reference TRBV7-6 and TRBJ2-5, is GAGVSQSPRYKVTKRGQDVALRCDPISGHVSLYWYRQALGQGPEFLTYFNYEAQQDKSGLPNDRFSAERPEGSISTLTIQRTEQRDSAMYRCASSVTVGRETQYFGPGTRLLVL.

The rearrangement joins TRBV5-5 to TRBJ2-7; 9 bases line up with TRBD1. CDR1 and CDR2 (germline): SGHKS, YYEKEE (reference sequence). The CDR3 is 13 residues long. Germline trimming cut 2 bases from V and 5 bases from J; bases unmatched to any gene: 2. The CDR3 spells CASSLDRGNEQYF. The CDR3 DNA sequence: TGTGCCAGCAGCTTAGACAGGGGGAACGAGCAGTACTTC.

CDR3 loop: CAIGERKGTGGFDNQPQHF. The CDR3 DNA is TGTGCCATCGGGGAGCGAAAGGGGACAGGAGGTTTTGACAATCAGCCCCAGCATTTT. The V and J genes are TRBV10-3 and TRBJ1-5, with 8 positions matching TRBD1. The CDR3 has 19 amino acids. The J segment lost 3 bases and the V segment lost 8 bases, leaving 21 bases of the junction unmatched. CDR1 ENHRY and CDR2 SYGVKD come from the germline V gene.

This clone occurred a few times. The DNA of the CDR3 is TGTGCCAGCAGCTTAGATTACGGGGAGGCAACCGGGGAGCTGTTTTTT. It is translated as CASSLDYGEATGELFF. The chain combines TRBV11-3 with TRBJ2-2, with D possibly TRBD2 on 6 matching bases. Trimming took off 0 bases at V and 5 bases at J, with 13 bases between the two ends. The CDR3 has 16 amino acids. From germline, CDR1 is SGHNT and CDR2 YENEEA.

The rearrangement links TRBV28 to TRBJ1-2; the D gene is possibly TRBD1 (5 bases). Trimming left V 5 bases short and J 7 bases short, with 17 bases between. Germline lookup yields CDR1 MDHEN and CDR2 SYDVKM. The CDR3 spans 14 residues. DNA of the CDR3: TGTGCCAGCAGTACTGGGAGGCAGGGCCTTGGCTACACCTTC. Its translation: CASSTGRQGLGYTF.